This entry describes one T cell receptor (beta chain). The entry originates in a study of blood T cell repertoires in COVID-19. In the study overall: Both acute and convalescent COVID-19 samples were obtained from the United States, Italy and Spain. PBMCs, B-cell-depleted T cells, or T cells provided the cDNA or gDNA that made up the material.

Per the authors' pipeline: Nucleated cell number was recorded as an estimate derived from reference gene primer amplification. Libraries were prepared by immunoSEQ multiplex PCR; TCRdb keeps only in-frame clonotypes and omits some of them. V, J and clone size are taken as reported in that table, and D and trimming were inferred from the DNA itself. The table lists roughly 80,000 clones, 78% of them singletons. V gave up 5 bases and J gave up 3 bases, with 13 bases separating them. The CDR3 contains 14 residues. CDR1 and CDR2 from the germline V gene are SGHRS and YFSETQ. The source is a human donor in a cohort sampled during active COVID-19. The chain recombines TRBV5-1 with TRBJ2-3; D is perhaps TRBD2 (6 bases). The sequenced sample was peripheral blood. CDR3 DNA: TGCGCCAGCAGGGAGGAGGGTGAGACAGATACGCAGTATTTT. The encoded protein is CASREEGETDTQYF. The full variable domain, rest sourced from reference TRBV5-1 and TRBJ2-3, is KAGVTQTPRYLIKTRGQQVTLSCSPISGHRSVSWYQQTPGQGLQFLFEYFSETQRNKGNFPGRFSGRQFSNSRSEMNVSTLELGDSALYLCASREEGETDTQYFGPGTRLTVL.